This entry lists 18 T cell receptor beta chains sequenced from one sample in a study of PD-1 blockade in classical Hodgkin lymphoma. Repertoires were generated with immunoSEQ multiplex PCR, while TCRdb's copy carries only in-frame clones and drops some. This table holds 35,000 to 45,000 clones, under 75% found once. Each and every patient relapsed after autologous stem cell transplantation, and patients got differing brentuximab vedotin exposure. Sequenced material: peripheral blood mononuclear cells (PBMCs), taken at baseline. These receptors originate from a human donor with classical Hodgkin lymphoma.

The chain joins TRBV2 to TRBJ1-5, with D possibly matching TRBD1 (5 bases). Between the trimmed V and J ends, which lost 7 bases and 6 bases, there was a span of 22 bases. The CDR3 length is 16 residues. The germline V gene encodes CDR1 SNHLY and CDR2 FYNNEI. This chain's CDR3 is CASTRASTGFSQPQHF. The CDR3 DNA is TGTGCCAGCACCAGGGCTTCGACGGGATTTTCTCAGCCCCAGCATTTT. Full variable domain (remainder filled in from reference TRBV2 and TRBJ1-5): EPEVTQTPSHQVTQMGQEVILRCVPISNHLYFYWYRQILGQKVEFLVSFYNNEISEKSEIFDDQFSVERPDGSNFTLKIRSTKLEDSAMYFCASTRASTGFSQPQHFGDGTRLSIL.

This clone is labeled as large. The rearrangement links TRBV7-9 to TRBJ2-3; TRBD2 matches at 11 bases. The CDR3 runs to 15 residues. The germline gives CDR1 SEHNR, CDR2 FQNEAQ (reference sequence). Unmatched junction bases numbered 2, after V lost 5 bases and J lost 1 base. DNA for the CDR3: TGTGCCAGCAGCCGGGGACTAGCGGGCACAGATACGCAGTATTTT. Amino acid sequence: CASSRGLAGTDTQYF.

The chain employs TRBV6-5 and TRBJ2-7, with a possible D match to TRBD1 (6 bases). CDR1 and CDR2 (germline): MNHEY, SVGAGI. Trimming stripped 6 bases from V and 3 bases from J, with 18 bases between. The length of the CDR3 is 15 residues. As DNA, the CDR3 is TGTGCCAGCAGCCGCGTGGGGCAGGGGAGCTACGAGCAGTACTTC. Residues: CASSRVGQGSYEQYF.

This clone was seen only a few times. V gene TRBV7-9 combines with J gene TRBJ2-2; TRBD1 aligns across 9 bases. V trimming: 5 bases; J trimming: 6 bases; junction bases outside the gene matches: 10. Germline V gene lookup returns CDR1 SEHNR and CDR2 FQNEAQ (reference sequence). The CDR3 sequence is 16 residues long. DNA for the CDR3: TGTGCCAGCAGCCGCGGGCGGGGACAGGGATCCGGGGAGCTGTTTTTT. Its translation is CASSRGRGQGSGELFF.

This rearrangement joins TRBV30 to TRBJ2-7; D is ambiguous. Germline V CDR1 and CDR2: GTSNPN, SVGIG (reference sequence). The CDR3 length is 11 residues. V was clipped by 7 bases and J by 6 bases, with 13 bases between them. As DNA, the CDR3 is TGTGCCTTAAGGGCAACGGGCGAGCAGTACTTC. Translated: CALRATGEQYF.

This clone was observed a few times. The gene calls are TRBV2 and TRBJ1-1; 8 positions match TRBD1. Trimming cost V 0 bases and J 5 bases; bases outside gene matches: 5. This CDR3 comprises 15 residues. Germline CDR1 reads SNHLY; CDR2 reads FYNNEI. The CDR3 coding sequence is TGTGCCAGCAGTGAAGCGGACAGGGTGGGAACTGAAGCTTTCTTT. Encoded protein: CASSEADRVGTEAFF.

The genes are TRBV27 and TRBJ2-2, with D maybe TRBD2 (5 bases). In germline, CDR1 is MNHEY, CDR2 SMNVEV (reference sequence). The CDR3 extends over 15 amino acids. V lost 6 bases, J lost 6 bases, and 17 bases lay in between. CDR3 coding DNA: TGTGCCAGCAGACCGAGGGTAGATTTCGCCGGGGAGCTGTTTTTT. It codes for CASRPRVDFAGELFF.

This clone was found a few times. The chain uses TRBV7-9 and TRBJ2-1, with a possible D match to TRBD2 (6 bases). The CDR3 totals 14 residues. Germline V CDR1 and CDR2: SEHNR, FQNEAQ (reference sequence). Trimming shortened V by 1 base and J by 10 bases, and 14 bases separated the two germline ends. This CDR3 is CASSLVMEGHEQFF. CDR3 sequence (DNA): TGTGCCAGCAGCTTAGTAATGGAGGGGCACGAGCAGTTCTTC.

This chain connects TRBV7-3 to TRBJ1-1; 9 bases align to TRBD1. J was trimmed by 3 bases and V by 5 bases; bases with no gene match: 4. CDR1 and CDR2 from the germline V gene are SGHTA and FQGTGA. The CDR3 has 14 amino acids. Here the CDR3 reads CASSPGQGHTEAFF. The CDR3 DNA reads as TGTGCCAGCAGCCCGGGACAGGGACACACTGAAGCTTTCTTT.

V is TRBV6-5 and J is TRBJ1-6; D call uncertain. The CDR3 is made up of 14 amino acids. CDR1 is MNHEY and CDR2 is SVGAGI in the germline V gene. V lost 11 bases and J lost 5, with 16 bases in between. The CDR3 DNA reads as TGTGCCGCCAATGGGTGGCAGAATAATTCACCCCTCCACTTT. This gives the protein CAANGWQNNSPLHF.

Here the CDR3 DNA reads TGTGCCAGCAGCCCCCAGGGGCGCAATGAGCAGTTCTTC. It codes for CASSPQGRNEQFF. The gene calls are TRBV7-6 and TRBJ2-1; tentatively, D is TRBD1 (6 bases). From germline, CDR1 is SGHVS and CDR2 FNYEAQ. With 5 bases removed from V and 6 bases from J, the gap between germline ends came to 11 bases. CDR3 length: 13 residues.

This chain uses TRBV27 with TRBJ2-1; the match to TRBD2 covers 8 bases. The J segment lost 6 bases and the V segment lost 3 bases, leaving 10 bases of the junction unmatched. CDR1 and CDR2 from the germline V gene are MNHEY and SMNVEV (reference sequence). The CDR3 length is 16 residues. In DNA, the CDR3 is TGTGCCAGCAGTTTGAGGACCTCGGGGGGGCTCAATGAGCAGTTCTTC. This sequence encodes CASSLRTSGGLNEQFF.

This clone was recorded once. This chain links TRBV18 with TRBJ2-1; the match to TRBD2 covers 7 bases. Germline-derived CDR1 and CDR2 are KGHSH and LQKENI. Unmatched junction bases numbered 9, after V lost 4 bases and J lost 3 bases. The CDR3 has 16 amino acids. Here the CDR3 DNA reads TGTGCCAGCTCACGAAAGGGACTACGAGACTACAATGAGCAGTTCTTC. Protein: CASSRKGLRDYNEQFF.

V gene TRBV7-2 combines with J gene TRBJ1-1, with TRBD1 matching over 8 bases. This CDR3 comprises 16 residues. CDR1 is SGHTA and CDR2 is FQGNSA in the germline V gene. Losses at the gene ends were 5 bases for V and 3 bases for J; bases not matched to a gene: 11. This CDR3 is CASSPAGQGVYTEAFF. DNA for the CDR3: TGTGCCAGCAGCCCCGCCGGACAGGGTGTATACACTGAAGCTTTCTTT.

J is TRBJ1-1 and V is TRBV4-2; TRBD1 agrees at 7 bases. The V segment lost 4 bases and the J segment 7 bases; nucleotides outside the gene matches: 12. In germline, CDR1 is LGHNA, CDR2 YNFKEQ. The CDR3 loop spans 15 amino acids. The CDR3 reads CASSRDPPGQSEAFF. The CDR3 nucleotides are TGTGCCAGCAGCCGAGATCCACCGGGACAGAGTGAAGCTTTCTTT.

In DNA form, the CDR3 reads TGTGCCAGCAGCCGGGGACTAGCGGGCACAGATACGCAGTATTTT. Amino acids: CASSRGLAGTDTQYF. This sequence joins TRBV5-5 and TRBJ2-3, with 11 bases lining up with TRBD2. This CDR3 has 15 residues. Germline V CDR1 and CDR2: SGHKS, YYEKEE (reference sequence). The J segment lost 1 base and the V segment lost 4 bases, leaving 2 bases of the junction unmatched.

The J gene is TRBJ2-7, the V gene TRBV29-1; 8 nucleotides align to TRBD2. V trimming: 5 bases; J trimming: 5 bases; junction bases outside the gene matches: 8. Germline CDR1 SQVTM, CDR2 ANQGSEA. This CDR3 is 13 amino acids long. The CDR3 DNA reads TGCAGCGTTTCCGGCGGGAGGTCCCACGAGCAGTACTTC. As protein: CSVSGGRSHEQYF.

This chain joins TRBV6-1 and TRBJ1-3; D is unresolved. V lost 2 bases to trimming and J lost 0 bases, with 8 bases between them. This CDR3 contains 15 residues. CDR1 is MNHNS, CDR2 SASEGT, per germline. The CDR3 coding sequence is TGTGCCAGCAGTGAAACCCCGAGCTCTGGAAACACCATATATTTT. It codes for CASSETPSSGNTIYF.